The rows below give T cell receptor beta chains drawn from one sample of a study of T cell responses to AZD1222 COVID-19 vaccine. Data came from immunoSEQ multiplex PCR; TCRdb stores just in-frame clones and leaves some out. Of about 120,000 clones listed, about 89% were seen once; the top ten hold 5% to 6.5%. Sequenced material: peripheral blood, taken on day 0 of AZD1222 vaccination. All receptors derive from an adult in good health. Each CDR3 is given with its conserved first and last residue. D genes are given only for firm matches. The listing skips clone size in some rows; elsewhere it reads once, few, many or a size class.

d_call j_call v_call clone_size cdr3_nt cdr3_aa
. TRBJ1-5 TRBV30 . TGTGCCTGGTCCGGGACCCACGGACAGCCCCAGCATTTT CAWSGTHGQPQHF
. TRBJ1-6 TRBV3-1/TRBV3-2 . TGTGCCAGCAGCCAAGATTCTGTCAATGGAAGGGCCCTCCACTTT CASSQDSVNGRALHF
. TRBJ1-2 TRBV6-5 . TGTGCCAGCAGCAATGGGGTTAACTATGGCTACACCTTC CASSNGVNYGYTF
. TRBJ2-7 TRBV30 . TGTGCCTGGAGAGGGGCGAGGGCCTTCTCCCATTCCTACGAGCAGTACTTC CAWRGARAFSHSYEQYF
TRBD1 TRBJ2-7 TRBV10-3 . TGTGCCAGCCGGGACAGAGTATTCTACGAGCAGTACTTC CASRDRVFYEQYF
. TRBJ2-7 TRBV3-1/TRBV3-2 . TGTGCCAGCAGCCAAAGGGTGGTCAGTTCCTACGAGCAGTACTTC CASSQRVVSSYEQYF
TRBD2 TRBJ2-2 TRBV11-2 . TGTGCCAGCAGCTTTCTAGCGGGTAACACCGGGGAGCTGTTTTTT CASSFLAGNTGELFF
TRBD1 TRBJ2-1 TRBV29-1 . TGCAGCGTAAGGGGCCCGGACAGGCTGGGTGCCTACAATGAGCAGTTCTTC CSVRGPDRLGAYNEQFF
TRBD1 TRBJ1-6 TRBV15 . TGTGCCACCAGCAGGATCCGGGACAGGGAATCACCCCTCCACTTT CATSRIRDRESPLHF
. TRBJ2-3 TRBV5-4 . TGTGCCAGCAGCTTCTGGTCCGGTAGCACAGATACGCAGTATTTT CASSFWSGSTDTQYF
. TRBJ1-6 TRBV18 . TGTGCCAGCTCAGACGCTTATAATTCACCCCTCCACTTT CASSDAYNSPLHF
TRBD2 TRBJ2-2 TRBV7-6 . TGTGCCAGCAGCTCAAGGGCGATTAGCGGGGTGAACACCGGGGAGCTGTTTTTT CASSSRAISGVNTGELFF
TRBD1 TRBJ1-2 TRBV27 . TGTGCCAGCAGTTTGACAGGGGCCTATGGCTACACCTTC CASSLTGAYGYTF
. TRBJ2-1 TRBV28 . TGTGCCAGCAGTTTATTGGGAGATCGGAGTGAGCAGTTCTTC CASSLLGDRSEQFF
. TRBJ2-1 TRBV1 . TGCACCAGCGGGGGTTGGAGGTACAATGAGCAGTTCTTC CTSGGWRYNEQFF
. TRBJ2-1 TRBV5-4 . TGTGCCAGCAGCTTGGCCGGTACGAGGGGCTACAATGAGCAGTTCTTC CASSLAGTRGYNEQFF
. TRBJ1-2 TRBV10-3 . TGTGCCATCAGTGAGTTCAGGGATGGCTACACCTTC CAISEFRDGYTF
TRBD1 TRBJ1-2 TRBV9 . TGTGCCAGCAGCGAGGGGGCAGGGTTTTACTATGGCTACACCTTC CASSEGAGFYYGYTF
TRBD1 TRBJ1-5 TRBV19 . TGTGCCAGTAGTTCCTGGGACAGGGGAATTTCGAGCAATCAGCCCCAGCATTTT CASSSWDRGISSNQPQHF
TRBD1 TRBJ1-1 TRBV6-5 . TGTGCCAGCAGTCTCACAGGGGGGCGGACTGAAGCTTTCTTT CASSLTGGRTEAFF
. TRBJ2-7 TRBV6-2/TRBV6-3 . TGTGCCAGCAGTTCCACAAAGAGCTCCTACGAGCAGTACTTC CASSSTKSSYEQYF
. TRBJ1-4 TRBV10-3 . TGTGCCATCAGGGGGCTTAATGAAAAACTGTTTTTT CAIRGLNEKLFF
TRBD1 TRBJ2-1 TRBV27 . TGTGCCAGCAGTTTAATGGACAGGGGGCATTATGAGCAGTTCTTC CASSLMDRGHYEQFF
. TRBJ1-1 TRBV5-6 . TGTGCCAGCAGACTGACACATAACACTGAAGCTTTCTTT CASRLTHNTEAFF
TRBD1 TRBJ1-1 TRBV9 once TGTGCCAGCAGCGTCGGGACAGAGCGCACTGAAGCTTTCTTT CASSVGTERTEAFF
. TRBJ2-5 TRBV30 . TGTGCCTGGAGCAGAGCCGAGACCCAGTACTTC CAWSRAETQYF
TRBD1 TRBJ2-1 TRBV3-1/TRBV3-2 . TGTGCCAGCAGCCGACGACAGGGGAGCATCAATGAGCAGTTCTTC CASSRRQGSINEQFF
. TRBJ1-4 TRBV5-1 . TGCGCCAGCAGCTTGACCACCCCGGGGGGTGAAAAACTGTTTTTT CASSLTTPGGEKLFF
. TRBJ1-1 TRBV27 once TGTGCCAGCAGCCCCGTGAGGGGGATGAACACTGAAGCTTTCTTT CASSPVRGMNTEAFF
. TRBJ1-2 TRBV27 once TGTGCCAGCAGCCCGCTGTCCCACTTGGGGGGCTACACCTTC CASSPLSHLGGYTF
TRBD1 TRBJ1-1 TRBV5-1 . TGCGCCAGCAGCTCTGGACAGGGCCCGAACACTGAAGCTTTCTTT CASSSGQGPNTEAFF
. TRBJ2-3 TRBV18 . TGTGCCAGCTCACAAGGTCCCAGCACAGATACGCAGTATTTT CASSQGPSTDTQYF
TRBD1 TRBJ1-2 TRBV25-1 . TGTGCCAGCAGTGAAAGAGTTACGGGGACAGTTTATGGCTACACCTTC CASSERVTGTVYGYTF
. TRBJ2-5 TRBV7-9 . TGTGCCAGCAGCTTAGCTGGATCGGGAAAAGAGACCCAGTACTTC CASSLAGSGKETQYF
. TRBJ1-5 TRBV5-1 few TGCGCCAGCAGCCCGGTTGGGGGAGCCAATCAGCCCCAGCATTTT CASSPVGGANQPQHF
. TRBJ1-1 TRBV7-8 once TGTGCCAGCAGCTTGTTCGGACAGACGAACACTGAAGCTTTCTTT CASSLFGQTNTEAFF
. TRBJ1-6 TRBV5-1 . TGCGCCAGCAGCCCACGGGTTGAGGGTTCACCCCTCCACTTT CASSPRVEGSPLHF
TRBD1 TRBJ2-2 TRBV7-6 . TGTGCCAGCAGCCCCAGCCCGGGGACAGGGGAAAGGGCCGGGGAGCTGTTTTTT CASSPSPGTGERAGELFF
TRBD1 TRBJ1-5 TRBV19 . TGTGCCAGTAGTTTACCTCAACGGAGGACAGGGTCAAATCAGCCCCAGCATTTT CASSLPQRRTGSNQPQHF
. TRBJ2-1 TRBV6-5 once TGTGCCAGCAGTTACTCGGTTTCACGGGAGCAGTTCTTC CASSYSVSREQFF
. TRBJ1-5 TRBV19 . TGTGCCAGTACAGACACATGGGACGGCAATCAGCCCCAGCATTTT CASTDTWDGNQPQHF
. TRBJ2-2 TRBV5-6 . TGTGCCAACAGCTTGCGCCGATATGACAGAGAAAGGGAGCTGTTTTTT CANSLRRYDRERELFF
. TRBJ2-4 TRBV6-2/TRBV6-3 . TGTGCCAGCAGTTACGAAGCTACCATCAAAAACATTCAGTACTTC CASSYEATIKNIQYF
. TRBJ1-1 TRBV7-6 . TGTGCCAGCAGTGGTGGGATCGGGGCTTTCTTT CASSGGIGAFF
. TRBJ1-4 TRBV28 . TGTGCCAGCAGTTCCGGGGGGGCGCTGGATGAAAAACTGTTTTTT CASSSGGALDEKLFF
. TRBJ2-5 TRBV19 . TGTGCCAGTAGTCCCAGTCCTAGCTTCCAAGAGACCCAGTACTTC CASSPSPSFQETQYF
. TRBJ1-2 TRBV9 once TGTGCCAGCAGCGTAGCCGCCTATCGAGGGGAGGGCTACACCTTC CASSVAAYRGEGYTF
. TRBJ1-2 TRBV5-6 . TGTGCCAGCAGCTTGGTCGCAGGAGATGGCTACACCTTC CASSLVAGDGYTF
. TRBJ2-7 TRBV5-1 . TGCGCCAGCAGCTTGCAGAGCAGCTCCTACGAGCAGTACTTC CASSLQSSSYEQYF
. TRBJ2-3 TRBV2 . TGTGCCAGCACCTCGGAGCGCCTCTACACAGATACGCAGTATTTT CASTSERLYTDTQYF
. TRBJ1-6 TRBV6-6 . TGTGCCAGCACGGGGACGGGCAAAAATTCACCCCTCCACTTT CASTGTGKNSPLHF
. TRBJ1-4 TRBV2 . TGTGCCAGCAGTGACTGGGGGCGAACTAATGAAAAACTGTTTTTT CASSDWGRTNEKLFF